This TCR beta chain was retrieved from a study of OX40 agonist ivuxolimab in advanced cancers. In the study overall: Earlier anti-PD-1, anti-PD-L1 or anti-CTLA-4 therapy was permitted; around 40% had received some. General study points: A proportion of nonresponders additionally exhibited low normalized T-cell clonal expansion. Among T cells, CD8+ cells averaged more expanded clones than CD4+ cells. Clonal expansion from baseline to week 6 occurred in both CD4+ and CD8+ T cells.

Germline V gene lookup returns CDR1 MNHEY and CDR2 SVGAGI. V dropped 0 bases and J dropped 7 bases, with 10 bases sitting between them. This CDR3 region has 13 residues. Turning to this clone: What it recognizes is unknown.

Libraries were prepared by immunoSEQ multiplex PCR; TCRdb keeps only in-frame clonotypes and omits some of them. The sample lists tens of thousands of clones; around 94% were seen once. The receptor was derived from an adult with an advanced solid tumor such as melanoma, head and neck, liver or kidney cancer. The material sequenced was CD4+ or CD8+ T cells sorted from blood, taken in a trial of the OX40 agonist ivuxolimab. The V call is TRBV6-5, the J call TRBJ2-7; a weak D match, TRBD2 (5 bases). The CDR3 loop is CASSYSEDMEQYF. The CDR3, as DNA: TGTGCCAGCAGTTACTCGGAGGATATGGAGCAGTACTTC.